The 7 T cell receptor beta chains listed next were all sequenced from one sample in a study of cytomegalovirus exposure and HLA in healthy donors. Primers for the PCR totalled 60 Vbeta and 13 Jbeta. Data came from immunoSEQ multiplex PCR; TCRdb stores just in-frame clones and leaves some out. The data show roughly 68,000 clones, around 79% seen once. Sequencing input: PBMCs. These receptors all stem from a woman under 40 in good health and CMV-seropositive.

The chain uses TRBV27 and TRBJ2-7; 9 bases map to TRBD1. Germline trimming cut 2 bases from V and 1 base from J; bases unmatched to any gene: 3. There are 15 residues in the CDR3. Germline V gene sequence: CDR1 MNHEY, CDR2 SMNVEV (reference sequence). CDR3 protein: CASSLVGQGSYEQYF. DNA of the CDR3: TGTGCCAGCAGTTTAGTCGGACAGGGGTCCTACGAGCAGTACTTC.

This clone has a handful of counts. The chain couples TRBV2 to TRBJ2-7, with D perhaps TRBD2 (6 bases). Trimming took 2 bases from V and 4 from J, leaving 15 bases between them. CDR3 length equals 15 residues. Per germline, CDR1 SNHLY and CDR2 FYNNEI. The CDR3 DNA follows: TGTGCCAGCAGTGAATCGTCGGGAGTAGGATACGAGCAGTACTTC. It translates to CASSESSGVGYEQYF.

The chain joins TRBV6-1 to TRBJ2-7; perhaps TRBD1 as D (6 bases). Germline V CDR1 and CDR2: MNHNS, SASEGT. Between the trimmed V and J ends, which lost 0 bases and 6 bases, there was a span of 9 bases. The CDR3 covers 13 residues. The CDR3 reads CASSEALRGEQYF. CDR3 in DNA: TGTGCCAGCAGTGAAGCGCTCAGGGGCGAGCAGTACTTC.

The chain links TRBV7-2 to TRBJ2-2; 7 bases align to TRBD2. Per the germline V gene, CDR1 is SGHTA and CDR2 is FQGNSA. V was clipped by 1 base and J by 6 bases; unmatched bases: 11. The CDR3 has 17 amino acids. The CDR3 is CASSLELLAGVAGELFF. The CDR3 DNA sequence: TGTGCCAGCAGCTTAGAATTGCTGGCGGGAGTTGCCGGGGAGCTGTTTTTT.

The rearrangement links TRBV7-9 to TRBJ1-1; 8 bases match TRBD1. Germline CDR1 reads SEHNR; CDR2 reads FQNEAQ (reference sequence). The CDR3 loop spans 14 amino acids. V dropped 5 bases and J dropped 6; count of bases not matched to a gene: 8. CDR3 loop: CASSTLTGVSEAFF. As DNA, the CDR3 is TGTGCCAGCAGCACGTTGACAGGGGTGTCTGAAGCTTTCTTT. Full variable domain (remainder filled in from reference TRBV7-9 and TRBJ1-1): DTGVSQNPRHKITKRGQNVTFRCDPISEHNRLYWYRQTLGQGPEFLTYFQNEAQLEKSRLLSDRFSAERPKGSFSTLEIQRTEQGDSAMYLCASSTLTGVSEAFFGQGTRLTVV.

In its sample, this clone was seen a few times. The rearrangement links TRBV19 to TRBJ2-3; D unresolved. Trimming cost V 9 bases and J 1 base, with 14 bases left between them. Per germline, CDR1 LNHDA and CDR2 SQIVND (reference sequence). The CDR3 runs 14 residues. CDR3 in DNA: TGTGCCAGCTCTCAGGCTACTCGCACAGATACGCAGTATTTT. This sequence encodes CASSQATRTDTQYF. Full variable domain (remainder filled in from reference TRBV19 and TRBJ2-3): DGGITQSPKYLFRKEGQNVTLSCEQNLNHDAMYWYRQDPGQGLRLIYYSQIVNDFQKGDIAEGYSVSREKKESFPLTVTSAQKNPTAFYLCASSQATRTDTQYFGPGTRLTVL.

The rearrangement joins TRBV5-1 to TRBJ2-5; 7 bases are a match to TRBD1. The CDR3 loop spans 14 amino acids. Germline values: CDR1 SGHRS, CDR2 YFSETQ. V lost 5 bases and J lost 6; bases outside the gene matches: 10. The CDR3 sequence: CASRNDRVLQTQYF. The CDR3 bases are TGCGCCAGCAGAAATGACAGGGTGTTACAGACCCAGTACTTC.